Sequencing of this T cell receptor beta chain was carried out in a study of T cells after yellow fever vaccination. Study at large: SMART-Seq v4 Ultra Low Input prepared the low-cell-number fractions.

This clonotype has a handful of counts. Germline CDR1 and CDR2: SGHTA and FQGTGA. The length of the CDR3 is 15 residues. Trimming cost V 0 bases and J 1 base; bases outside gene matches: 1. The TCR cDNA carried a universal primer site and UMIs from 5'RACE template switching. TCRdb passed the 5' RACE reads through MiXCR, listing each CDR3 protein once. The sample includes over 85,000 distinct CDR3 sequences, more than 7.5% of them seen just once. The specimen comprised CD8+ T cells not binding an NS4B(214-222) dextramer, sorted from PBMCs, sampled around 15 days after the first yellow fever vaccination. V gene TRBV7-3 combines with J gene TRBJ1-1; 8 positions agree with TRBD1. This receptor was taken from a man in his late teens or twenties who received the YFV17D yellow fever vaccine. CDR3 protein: CASSLTGQENTEAFF. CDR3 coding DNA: TGTGCCAGCAGCTTAACGGGACAGGAGAACACTGAAGCTTTCTTT.